The 26 T cell receptor beta chains listed next were all sequenced from one sample in a study of blood T cell repertoires in COVID-19. Sequenced by immunoSEQ multiplex PCR; TCRdb stores in-frame clones only, minus some. Of about 140,000 clones in the sample, approximately 90% were seen once. The sample taken for sequencing was peripheral blood. The source is a woman aged 80 or over with acute or convalescent COVID-19.

This chain links TRBV2 with TRBJ1-4; D not certain. Germline CDR1 reads SNHLY; CDR2 reads FYNNEI. Deletions cut 1 base from V and 3 bases from J, with 6 bases between. The CDR3 spans 14 residues. CDR3 nucleotide sequence: TGTGCCAGCAGTGAAGAGAGGGCTAATGAAAAACTGTTTTTT. It is translated as CASSEERANEKLFF.

The genes are TRBV7-3 and TRBJ1-2; D is perhaps TRBD1 (6 bases). This CDR3 spans 15 amino acids. From germline, CDR1 is SGHTA and CDR2 FQGTGA. Trimming stripped 5 bases from V and 4 bases from J, with 17 bases between. The CDR3 loop reads CASSPTGGGVYGYTF. The CDR3 DNA reads as TGTGCCAGCAGCCCAACCGGGGGGGGCGTCTATGGCTACACCTTC.

This sequence joins TRBV5-1 and TRBJ1-1; the D gene is possibly TRBD1 (5 bases). This CDR3 has 13 residues. Germline CDR1 is SGHRS and CDR2 is YFSETQ. V lost 1 base, J lost 5 bases, and 9 bases lay in between. CDR3 sequence reads: CASSLPGGTEAFF. The CDR3 DNA sequence: TGCGCCAGCAGCTTGCCCGGGGGTACTGAAGCTTTCTTT.

This chain joins TRBV2 and TRBJ2-7; no firm D call. The CDR3 length is 14 residues. V lost 4 bases to trimming and J lost 1 base, with 11 bases between them. Germline CDR1 SNHLY, CDR2 FYNNEI. The CDR3: CASSVGEVSYEQYF. The CDR3 DNA reads as TGTGCCAGCAGTGTGGGTGAGGTATCCTACGAGCAGTACTTC.

The J gene is TRBJ1-4, the V gene TRBV7-6; TRBD1 is a possible D gene (5 bases). The CDR3 sequence is 17 residues long. Germline values: CDR1 SGHVS, CDR2 FNYEAQ. V lost 5 bases and J 0 bases, leaving 16 bases between the germline ends. The CDR3 sequence: CASSPRQPIATNEKLFF. The CDR3 DNA reads as TGTGCCAGCAGCCCTAGACAGCCTATTGCAACTAATGAAAAACTGTTTTTT.

The V gene is TRBV5-4, the J gene TRBJ2-3; D unresolved. This CDR3 contains 12 residues. Deletions cut 2 bases from V and 5 bases from J, with 6 bases between. CDR1 and CDR2 (germline): SGHNT, YYREEE (reference sequence). In DNA, the CDR3 is TGTGCCAGCAGCTTTCCGGGAGATACGCAGTATTTT. Translation: CASSFPGDTQYF.

The rearrangement uses TRBV2 and TRBJ2-2; TRBD2 agrees at 13 bases. The CDR3 runs to 16 residues. With V trimmed by 5 bases and J by 0 bases, 0 bases remained unmatched. Looked up from germline, CDR1 is SNHLY and CDR2 is FYNNEI. The CDR3 region has the DNA TGTGCCAGCAGTACTAGCGGGGGGGCGAACACCGGGGAGCTGTTTTTT. Its protein product is CASSTSGGANTGELFF.

V gene TRBV25-1 combines with J gene TRBJ2-7, with a tentative D call TRBD2 (5 bases). Deletions cut 1 base from V and 0 bases from J, with 10 bases between. The CDR3 consists of 15 residues. Germline CDR1 is MGHDK and CDR2 is SYGVNS. CDR3 in amino acids: CASSELGGLSYEQYF. CDR3 DNA sequence: TGTGCCAGCAGTGAATTGGGCGGGCTCTCCTACGAGCAGTACTTC.

CDR3 in DNA: TGTGCCAGCAGCGGGGGAGGGGTCTATGGAGAGACCCAGTACTTC. This codes for CASSGGGVYGETQYF. This chain links TRBV21-1 with TRBJ2-5; the table gives TRBD2 as D, unverified against the DNA. TRBV21-1 is flagged as a pseudogene. The CDR3 runs 15 residues.

The table lists this clone with a few counts. Different DNA sequences within this sample yield the same CDR3. This chain uses TRBV5-1 with TRBJ1-5, with D tentatively TRBD1 (5 bases). The V gene's germline CDR1 is SGHRS and CDR2 YFSETQ. CDR3 size: 14 residues. Between the trimmed V and J ends, which lost 2 bases and 2 bases, there was a span of 8 bases. The chain's CDR3 is CASSFQGGNQPQHF. As DNA, the CDR3 is TGCGCCAGCAGCTTCCAGGGTGGCAATCAGCCCCAGCATTTT. Using reference TRBV5-1 and TRBJ1-5 for the parts outside the CDR3, the full variable domain is KAGVTQTPRYLIKTRGQQVTLSCSPISGHRSVSWYQQTPGQGLQFLFEYFSETQRNKGNFPGRFSGRQFSNSRSEMNVSTLELGDSALYLCASSFQGGNQPQHFGDGTRLSIL.

The rearrangement uses TRBV6-2 or TRBV6-3 and TRBJ1-1, with 7 bases that match TRBD1. The CDR3 runs 16 residues. Germline V gives CDR1 MNHEY, CDR2 SVGEGT. After removal of 6 bases from V and 0 bases from J, the junction contained 10 bases not matched to a gene. The CDR3 spells CASSPREGALNTEAFF. The DNA for the CDR3 is TGTGCCAGCAGCCCCCGAGAGGGGGCGTTGAACACTGAAGCTTTCTTT.

The chain has TRBV19 and TRBJ2-5; 10 nucleotides line up with TRBD2. The junction had 7 bases not matched to a gene; V was cut back by 4 bases and J by 5 bases. CDR3 length equals 15 residues. Germline V gene sequence: CDR1 LNHDA, CDR2 SQIVND (reference sequence). In DNA form, the CDR3 reads TGTGCCAGTAGTAGAGTAGCGGGGGGCTTTGAGACCCAGTACTTC. Protein: CASSRVAGGFETQYF. The whole variable domain, remainder taken from reference TRBV19 and TRBJ2-5, is DGGITQSPKYLFRKEGQNVTLSCEQNLNHDAMYWYRQDPGQGLRLIYYSQIVNDFQKGDIAEGYSVSREKKESFPLTVTSAQKNPTAFYLCASSRVAGGFETQYFGPGTRLLVL.

This chain connects TRBV5-1 to TRBJ2-7, with D possibly TRBD1 on 5 matching bases. Germline lookup yields CDR1 SGHRS and CDR2 YFSETQ. Trimming took off 4 bases at V and 5 bases at J, with 13 bases between the two ends. The CDR3 sequence is 13 residues long. Written as DNA, the CDR3 is TGCGCCAGCAGCATCGGGTGGGGCGACGAGCAGTACTTC. Its protein is CASSIGWGDEQYF.

This clone has a handful of counts. V gene TRBV5-1 combines with J gene TRBJ1-4; the D gene is possibly TRBD1 (5 bases). The germline V and J ends were trimmed by 2 bases and 5 bases, with 10 bases remaining between them. Germline V CDR1 and CDR2: SGHRS, YFSETQ. CDR3 length equals 14 residues. The CDR3: CASSFGGDNEKLFF. CDR3 in DNA: TGCGCCAGCAGCTTTGGGGGGGACAATGAAAAACTGTTTTTT.

V and J are TRBV12-3 or TRBV12-4 and TRBJ1-1; D is perhaps TRBD1 (6 bases). Trimming took 5 bases from V and 10 from J, leaving 17 bases between them. The CDR3 has 13 amino acids. CDR3 amino acids: CASSILGTLRAFF. The CDR3 DNA follows: TGTGCCAGCAGTATCCTCGGGACATTAAGAGCTTTCTTT.

The CDR3 reads CASSYNPGTEAFF. For the CDR3, the DNA is TGTGCCAGCAGTTACAACCCGGGAACTGAAGCTTTCTTT. This chain uses TRBV6-5 with TRBJ1-1; no definite D call. The CDR3 sequence is 13 residues long. Germline loops: CDR1 MNHEY, CDR2 SVGAGI. V lost 2 bases and J lost 5, with 9 bases in between.

The rearrangement links TRBV6-5 to TRBJ2-1; 7 bases line up with TRBD2. Germline CDR1 and CDR2: MNHEY and SVGAGI. The CDR3 runs to 14 residues. With 10 bases clipped from V and 3 bases from J, the junction kept 9 bases outside the gene matches. The CDR3 loop is CAILRDYYYNEQFF. In DNA, the CDR3 is TGTGCCATCCTCCGGGACTATTACTACAATGAGCAGTTCTTC.

The rearrangement links TRBV3-1 (or the pseudogene TRBV3-2) to TRBJ1-6; D not certain. The CDR3 is 15 amino acids. CDR1 and CDR2 from the germline V gene are LGHDT and YNNKEL (reference sequence). Deletions cut 3 bases from V and 8 bases from J, with 14 bases between. CDR3 sequence (DNA): TGTGCCAGCAGCCAGACATTGTTGGCAGATTCACCCCTCCACTTT. Its protein product is CASSQTLLADSPLHF.

Comments on this clone: Other DNA sequences from this sample encode an identical CDR3 as well. The genes are TRBV7-2 and TRBJ1-1, with 7 nucleotides matching TRBD1. This CDR3 is 14 amino acids long. J was trimmed by 2 bases and V by 2 bases; bases with no gene match: 2. In germline, CDR1 is SGHTA, CDR2 FQGNSA. This CDR3 is CASSLTGANTEAFF. The CDR3 DNA sequence: TGTGCCAGCAGCTTAACAGGGGCCAACACTGAAGCTTTCTTT.

V usage is TRBV30 and J usage is TRBJ1-1; a possible D gene is TRBD1 (6 bases). V was shortened by 3 bases and J by 2 bases, with 19 bases between the two germline ends. Germline V CDR1 and CDR2: GTSNPN, SVGIG (reference sequence). CDR3 length: 16 amino acids. CDR3 DNA: TGTGCCTGGAGGCGGACAGTTAAGAGCTCTAACACTGAAGCTTTCTTT. Its protein product is CAWRRTVKSSNTEAFF.

The chain carries TRBV7-4 and TRBJ2-5; D remains ambiguous. CDR1 and CDR2 (germline): SGHVT, SQSDAQ. The germline V and J ends were trimmed by 2 bases and 5 bases, with 9 bases remaining between them. The CDR3 sequence is 13 residues long. CDR3 region: CASSLLYFETQYF. CDR3 coding DNA: TGTGCCAGCAGCTTATTGTATTTCGAGACCCAGTACTTC. Looking up the rest from reference TRBV7-4 and TRBJ2-5 gives the full variable domain: GAGVSQSPRYKVAKRGRDVALRCDSISGHVTLYWYRQTLGQGSEVLTYSQSDAQRDKSGRPSGRFSAERPERSVSTLKIQRTEQGDSAVYLCASSLLYFETQYFGPGTRLLVL.

Only a few counts were recorded for this clone. DNA of the CDR3: TGCGCCAGCAGCTTGGGAAGCGGGGAGGCAGAGGGCTACACCTTC. It is translated as CASSLGSGEAEGYTF. The gene calls are TRBV5-1 and TRBJ1-2; D is unresolved. The germline V and J ends were trimmed by 0 bases and 8 bases, with 17 bases remaining between them. Germline CDR1 is SGHRS and CDR2 is YFSETQ. The CDR3 sequence is 15 residues long.

The chain uses TRBV18 and TRBJ1-2; D call uncertain. The CDR3 is 14 residues long. Trimming stripped 3 bases from V and 4 bases from J, with 12 bases between. The germline gives CDR1 KGHSH, CDR2 LQKENI. In nucleotides, the CDR3 is TGTGCCAGCTCACCCTCGGGAGCGACCTATGGCTACACCTTC. It encodes CASSPSGATYGYTF.

The chain uses TRBV7-2 and TRBJ1-4; the match to TRBD1 covers 7 bases. The J segment lost 5 bases and the V segment lost 5 bases, leaving 5 bases of the junction unmatched. The CDR3 spans 14 residues. Germline V gene sequence: CDR1 SGHTA, CDR2 FQGNSA. The CDR3 loop reads CASSLGGLNEKLFF. Here the CDR3 DNA reads TGTGCCAGCAGCCTAGGGGGCCTGAATGAAAAACTGTTTTTT. Full variable domain (rest looked up from reference TRBV7-2 and TRBJ1-4): GAGVSQSPSNKVTEKGKDVELRCDPISGHTALYWYRQSLGQGLEFLIYFQGNSAPDKSGLPSDRFSAERTGGSVSTLTIQRTQQEDSAVYLCASSLGGLNEKLFFGSGTQLSVL.

This clone was counted a few times. V gene TRBV5-1 combines with J gene TRBJ1-1; 9 positions match TRBD1. The CDR3 runs to 14 residues. From germline, CDR1 is SGHRS and CDR2 YFSETQ. Trimming cost V 8 bases and J 0 bases; bases outside gene matches: 5. CDR3 in amino acids: CASGGQGLNTEAFF. DNA of the CDR3: TGCGCCAGTGGAGGACAGGGGTTGAACACTGAAGCTTTCTTT.

V and J are TRBV7-2 and TRBJ1-2; D uncertain. This CDR3 has 15 amino acids. CDR1 is SGHTA, CDR2 FQGNSA, per germline. V lost 7 bases to trimming and J lost 2 bases, with 17 bases between them. CDR3 DNA: TGTGCCAGCATCCCCTACCGGGAGTTAAACTATGGCTACACCTTC. Translation: CASIPYRELNYGYTF.